This is a list of T cell receptor beta chains from one sample in a study of low-dose radiotherapy and immunotherapy resistance in tumors. TCRdb fed the reads into MiXCR, producing one record per CDR3 protein. The data show under 90,000 distinct CDR3 sequences, roughly a sixth seen once. The starting material was PBMCs, obtained before treatment. The receptors here all came from a male donor with prostate cancer. The CDR3 runs from the conserved cysteine through the conserved F or W. The D gene is left open where the match is weak. A row's size may be missing; if present it is once, few, many or a size class.

CDR3 protein	CDR3 DNA	V gene	D gene	J gene	clone size
CASSRRDISYGYTF	TGTGCCAGCAGCCGACGGGACATTTCCTATGGCTACACCTTC	TRBV7-2	.	TRBJ1-2	.
CASSLEGTGDEKLFF	TGCGCCAGCAGCTTGGAAGGGACAGGGGATGAAAAACTGTTTTTT	TRBV5-1	TRBD1	TRBJ1-4	many
CATSRPRSNPYEQFF	TGTGCCACCAGCAGACCCAGATCTAACCCCTATGAGCAGTTCTTC	TRBV15	.	TRBJ2-1	many
CSVGAEHAYEQYF	TGCAGCGTTGGGGCAGAACACGCCTACGAGCAGTACTTC	TRBV29-1	.	TRBJ2-7	many
CASSLGGLTYNEQFF	TGCGCCAGCAGCTTGGGCGGGCTAACCTACAATGAGCAGTTCTTC	TRBV5-1	.	TRBJ2-1	many
CASSLGTSGTETQYF	TGCGCCAGCAGCTTGGGGACTAGCGGGACAGAGACCCAGTACTTC	TRBV5-1	TRBD2	TRBJ2-5	many
CASSQSNQGPRGYTF	TGTGCCAGCAGCCAATCGAATCAGGGACCGCGTGGCTACACCTTC	TRBV7-9	.	TRBJ1-2	many
CASSLDARQGAYEQYF	TGTGCCAGCAGCTTGGACGCTCGACAGGGAGCTTACGAGCAGTACTTC	TRBV5-6	TRBD1	TRBJ2-7	.
CASSGSQGSHYEQYF	TGTGCCAGCAGTGGATCACAGGGATCCCACTACGAGCAGTACTTC	TRBV6-1	.	TRBJ2-7	many
CASSSLAGPNTGELFF	TGTGCCAGCAGCTCCCTCGCGGGGCCGAACACCGGGGAGCTGTTTTTT	TRBV7-2	.	TRBJ2-2	many